Included here is one TCR beta chain sequence, with context. CDR3 length: 14 amino acids. With 4 bases removed from V and 0 bases from J, the gap between germline ends came to 10 bases. Germline V gene data show CDR1 as SQVTM and CDR2 as ANQGSEA. These data come from a study of shared clonotypes between healthy human individuals. Using immunoSEQ multiplex PCR, the repertoire was profiled, and TCRdb retains in-frame clones only, with some absent. The sample comprises some 490,000 clones, roughly 80% of which are singletons, and 12% rests with the top ten. The chain uses TRBV29-1 and TRBJ2-1, with D perhaps matching TRBD2 (5 bases). The sequenced sample was PBMCs. The origin of this receptor is a woman aged 40 to 50 in good health. Some clones in this sample may be carry-over from other donors' samples. In DNA form, the CDR3 reads TGCAGCGTTGTTCAGCGGAGCTCCTACAATGAGCAGTTCTTC. As protein: CSVVQRSSYNEQFF.